This T cell receptor (beta chain) comes out of a study of blood T cell repertoires in COVID-19. CDR1 is LNHDA and CDR2 is SQIVND in the germline V gene (reference sequence). Trimming removed 4 bases from V and 4 bases from J, with 11 bases in between. This CDR3 is built from 13 residues. Per the original methods: Amplification of reference gene primers provided the estimated nucleated cell counts. Using immunoSEQ multiplex PCR, the repertoire was profiled, and TCRdb retains in-frame clones only, with some absent. V and J calls and clone size are copied from that table; D and trimming were computed from the DNA. This sample has some 150,000 clones, with 75% to 85% found just once.

The material sequenced was peripheral blood. The sequence was collected from a man aged 55 to 70 with acute or convalescent COVID-19. This chain uses TRBV19 with TRBJ2-7; D gene ambiguous. The CDR3 spells CASSTLDGYEQYF. CDR3 bases: TGTGCCAGTAGTACCTTAGACGGGTACGAGCAGTACTTC.